Listed here are 16 T cell receptor beta chains from one sample, sequenced in a study of blood T cell repertoires in COVID-19. Clones were read by immunoSEQ multiplex PCR, and TCRdb kept only the in-frame ones, dropping some. The sample carries 200,000 to 300,000 clones, roughly 88% recorded once. The sample comprised PBMCs or T cells enriched from blood (not recorded which). Receptors originate from a woman aged 45-65 years who had recovered from COVID-19.

J is TRBJ2-3 and V is TRBV7-3; D ambiguous. The germline gives CDR1 SGHTA, CDR2 FQGTGA. CDR3 length: 14 amino acids. V lost 4 bases and J lost 7, with 15 bases in between. The CDR3 region has the DNA TGTGCCAGCAGCTCAGGTTCTCTCGGAAATACGCAGTATTTT. This codes for CASSSGSLGNTQYF.

V gene TRBV19 combines with J gene TRBJ2-7; 10 positions match TRBD1. J was trimmed by 6 bases and V by 6 bases; bases with no gene match: 8. CDR1 is LNHDA and CDR2 is SQIVND in the germline V gene (reference sequence). This CDR3 has 14 amino acids. CDR3 residues: CASSRDRGRAEQYF. DNA for the CDR3: TGTGCCAGTAGCCGGGACAGGGGCCGGGCCGAGCAGTACTTC.

Only a few counts were recorded for this clone. The chain has TRBV6-1 and TRBJ2-2, with TRBD1 as a possible D gene (6 bases). This CDR3 region has 20 residues. Germline V gene data show CDR1 as MNHNS and CDR2 as SASEGT. Trimming pared 4 bases from V and 1 base from J, leaving 25 bases between. The CDR3 nucleotides are TGTGCCAGCAGTGCAACACAGGGCACGTCTTCCCTCATGAACACCGGGGAGCTGTTTTTT. Translation gives CASSATQGTSSLMNTGELFF.

The chain combines TRBV4-3 with TRBJ1-4, with 8 positions matching TRBD1. The V segment lost 2 bases and the J segment 7 bases; nucleotides outside the gene matches: 3. The CDR3 spans 14 residues. CDR1 LGHNA and CDR2 YSLEER come from the germline V gene. This CDR3 reads CASSQHRGTEKLFF. For the CDR3, the DNA is TGCGCCAGCAGCCAACACAGGGGGACTGAAAAACTGTTTTTT.

This chain connects TRBV27 to TRBJ2-7; 8 bases fit TRBD2. CDR1 and CDR2 (germline): MNHEY, SMNVEV (reference sequence). V lost 6 bases, J lost 0 bases, and 10 bases stayed unmatched. The CDR3 covers 16 residues. Here the CDR3 reads CASSRAVGTSSYEQYF. DNA for the CDR3: TGTGCCAGCAGCAGGGCCGTGGGGACTAGCTCCTACGAGCAGTACTTC.

This clone was detected once. The chain combines TRBV10-3 with TRBJ1-1, with D perhaps TRBD1 (6 bases). The CDR3 consists of 15 residues. Germline V lookup: CDR1 ENHRY, CDR2 SYGVKD. V shed 0 bases and J shed 4 bases, with 12 bases lying between them. The chain's CDR3 is CAISESGGGGTEAFF. The CDR3 DNA reads as TGTGCCATCAGTGAGTCTGGGGGAGGGGGCACTGAAGCTTTCTTT.

The chain employs TRBV19 and TRBJ1-1; D possibly corresponds to TRBD1 (6 bases). Between the trimmed V and J ends, which lost 3 bases and 5 bases, there was a span of 19 bases. The CDR3 is made up of 16 amino acids. Germline V CDR1 and CDR2: LNHDA, SQIVND (reference sequence). The CDR3 protein is CASSIYLGGGVTEAFF. The DNA for the CDR3 is TGTGCCAGTAGTATCTATTTGGGAGGGGGTGTGACTGAAGCTTTCTTT.

The chain has TRBV5-1 and TRBJ1-2; 10 bases are shared with TRBD1. V shed 1 base and J 6 bases; nucleotides not matched to a gene: 6. The CDR3 consists of 15 residues. In germline, CDR1 is SGHRS, CDR2 YFSETQ. DNA of the CDR3: TGCGCCAGCAGCTTGTTCGGACAGGGGGTGGATGGCTACACCTTC. Translated: CASSLFGQGVDGYTF.

The chain employs TRBV5-1 and TRBJ2-7; 9 bases line up with TRBD1. From germline, CDR1 is SGHRS and CDR2 YFSETQ. J was trimmed by 2 bases and V by 3 bases; bases with no gene match: 6. The CDR3 covers 15 residues. The CDR3 DNA reads as TGCGCCAGCAGCTCCCCAGGACAGGGGACCTACGAGCAGTACTTC. Protein sequence: CASSSPGQGTYEQYF. The full variable domain, with the rest looked up from reference TRBV5-1 and TRBJ2-7, is KAGVTQTPRYLIKTRGQQVTLSCSPISGHRSVSWYQQTPGQGLQFLFEYFSETQRNKGNFPGRFSGRQFSNSRSEMNVSTLELGDSALYLCASSSPGQGTYEQYFGPGTRLTVT.

This clone came up once. The genes are TRBV9 and TRBJ1-1, with 9 bases lining up with TRBD1. Germline trimming cut 4 bases from V and 2 bases from J; bases unmatched to any gene: 9. Germline V gene sequence: CDR1 SGDLS, CDR2 YYNGEE. The CDR3 has 16 amino acids. Here the CDR3 reads CASSPTTGGVNTEAFF. The CDR3 DNA reads as TGTGCCAGCAGCCCCACGACAGGGGGGGTCAACACTGAAGCTTTCTTT.

The chain is built from TRBV7-9 and TRBJ2-2; the match to TRBD2 covers 7 bases. V shed 0 bases, J shed 1 base, and the junction held 2 bases outside the gene matches. The CDR3 contains 16 residues. The germline CDR1 and CDR2 sequences are SEHNR and FQNEAQ (reference sequence). CDR3 protein: CASSLAGEGNTGELFF. In DNA, the CDR3 is TGTGCCAGCAGCTTAGCCGGGGAGGGGAACACCGGGGAGCTGTTTTTT.

V gene TRBV7-3 combines with J gene TRBJ2-1; 7 positions agree with TRBD2. This CDR3 has 15 residues. Germline V CDR1 and CDR2: SGHTA, FQGTGA. V trimming: 2 bases; J trimming: 1 base; junction bases outside the gene matches: 2. The CDR3: CASSLGAGSYNEQFF. The CDR3 DNA sequence: TGTGCCAGCAGCTTAGGAGCGGGATCCTACAATGAGCAGTTCTTC.

The chain has TRBV7-3 and TRBJ2-1; TRBD2 matches 9 bases. Germline V gene data show CDR1 as SGHTA and CDR2 as FQGTGA. This CDR3 is built from 18 residues. With 4 bases clipped from V and 5 bases from J, the junction kept 15 bases outside the gene matches. CDR3 sequence (DNA): TGTGCCAGCAGCTCACACGGCTCTAGCGGGACCCCAGACAATGAGCAGTTCTTC. It yields the protein CASSSHGSSGTPDNEQFF.

The CDR3 is CSVAAGDYGYTF. CDR3 DNA: TGCAGCGTTGCGGCGGGGGACTATGGCTACACCTTC. This chain joins TRBV29-1 and TRBJ1-2; possibly TRBD1 for D (5 bases). CDR1 SQVTM and CDR2 ANQGSEA come from the germline V gene. CDR3 size: 12 residues. Trimming cost V 4 bases and J 3 bases, with 9 bases left between them.

This clone was picked up a small number of times. The chain uses TRBV29-1 and TRBJ2-1; D remains unclear. The CDR3 has 13 residues. The V and J ends lost 4 bases and 0 bases respectively, with 7 bases between them. Germline V gene lookup returns CDR1 SQVTM and CDR2 ANQGSEA. The CDR3 reads CSVVLYSYNEQFF. The CDR3 nucleotides are TGCAGCGTTGTACTCTACTCCTACAATGAGCAGTTCTTC.

CDR3 amino acids: CASSKGQSGTPESPEAFF. The CDR3 nucleotides read TGTGCCAGCAGCAAAGGCCAGTCGGGTACCCCCGAGAGCCCTGAAGCTTTCTTT. The gene calls are TRBV21-1 and TRBJ1-1. TRBV21-1 constitutes a pseudogene. This CDR3 has 18 amino acids.